A selection of T cell receptor beta chains follows, all from one sample in a study of shared clonotypes between healthy human individuals. Only in-frame clones appear in the TCRdb table, and some are missing; sequencing was by immunoSEQ multiplex PCR. The sample lists about 2.1 million clones; about 93% were seen once. Specimen: naive CD8+ T cells from PBMCs. The receptors shown here come from a young man in good health. Some clones in this sample may be carry-over from other donors' samples. Both conserved end residues are part of each CDR3. The D gene is left open where the match is weak. Not all rows give a size; the values are once, few, many and, for expanded clones, a class.

d_gene	abundance	v_gene	j_gene	CDR3aa	CDR3nt
TRBD1	NA	TRBV7-9	TRBJ2-7	CASSPKPTGSAEQYF	TGTGCCAGCAGCCCAAAACCGACAGGGTCGGCCGAGCAGTACTTC
NA	NA	TRBV7-6	TRBJ2-7	CASSLEYTRSGGLYEQYF	TGTGCCAGCAGCTTAGAATACACCCGATCTGGGGGGCTTTACGAGCAGTACTTC
TRBD2	once	TRBV7-6	TRBJ2-7	CASSQKTSGKGEQYF	TGTGCCAGCAGCCAGAAGACTAGCGGGAAGGGCGAGCAGTACTTC
TRBD2	NA	TRBV13	TRBJ2-7	CASSSTGTSYEQYF	TGTGCCAGCAGCTCAACCGGGACTAGCTACGAGCAGTACTTC
NA	once	TRBV7-9	TRBJ2-7	CASSLRSGRSSYEQYF	TGTGCCAGCAGTTTGCGGAGCGGGCGCTCCTCCTACGAGCAGTACTTC
NA	NA	TRBV2	TRBJ2-1	CASSYPGGNEQFF	TGTGCCAGCAGTTACCCAGGAGGAAATGAGCAGTTCTTC
NA	once	TRBV7-9	TRBJ2-4	CASSLRRGAKNIQYF	TGTGCCAGCAGCTTACGACGGGGGGCCAAAAACATTCAGTACTTC
NA	NA	TRBV7-3	TRBJ2-1	CASSPSSGSREQFF	TGTGCCAGCAGCCCCTCGTCGGGCTCTAGGGAGCAGTTCTTC
NA	few	TRBV11-2	TRBJ2-7	CASSLGGWEQYF	TGTGCCAGCAGCTTAGGCGGGTGGGAGCAGTACTTC
NA	once	TRBV9	TRBJ2-1	CASSVGRHYNEQFF	TGTGCCAGCAGCGTAGGACGCCATTACAATGAGCAGTTCTTC
NA	NA	TRBV7-3	TRBJ1-1	CASSLAGGNTEAFF	TGTGCCAGCAGCTTAGCGGGAGGGAACACTGAAGCTTTCTTT
NA	NA	TRBV4-3	TRBJ1-2	CASSESREYGYTF	TGCGCCAGCAGCGAATCTAGGGAGTATGGCTACACCTTC
NA	NA	TRBV4-3	TRBJ2-5	CASSQWTDPRETQYF	TGCGCCAGCAGCCAATGGACAGACCCTAGAGAGACCCAGTACTTC
NA	NA	TRBV4-3	TRBJ2-7	CASSQDGGRDEQYF	TGCGCCAGCAGCCAAGATGGGGGAAGGGACGAGCAGTACTTC
NA	NA	TRBV28	TRBJ2-7	CASRRTSYEQYF	TGTGCCAGCAGACGCACCTCCTACGAGCAGTACTTC
TRBD1	NA	TRBV13	TRBJ2-5	CASSPRTGVVLGETQYF	TGTGCCAGCAGCCCACGAACAGGGGTCGTTTTAGGGGAGACCCAGTACTTC
TRBD1	NA	TRBV5-1	TRBJ1-2	CASSKDRDYGYTF	TGCGCCAGCAGCAAGGACAGGGACTATGGCTACACCTTC
NA	NA	TRBV5-1	TRBJ1-2	CASSPTGPTLPNYGYTF	TGCGCCAGCAGCCCAACGGGCCCGACACTACCTAACTATGGCTACACCTTC
NA	NA	TRBV27	TRBJ2-3	CASSPSWGEGTDTQYF	TGTGCCAGCAGTCCCTCTTGGGGGGAAGGCACAGATACGCAGTATTTT
NA	NA	TRBV30	TRBJ2-7	CAWREGTAYEQYF	TGTGCCTGGAGGGAGGGGACCGCTTACGAGCAGTACTTC
TRBD1	NA	TRBV29-1	TRBJ1-4	CSVAQGTNEKLFF	TGCAGCGTTGCACAGGGGACTAATGAAAAACTGTTTTTT
NA	NA	TRBV12-5	TRBJ2-2	CASRVGQGGTGELFF	TGTGCTAGTAGAGTAGGACAGGGAGGGACCGGGGAGCTGTTTTTT
NA	NA	TRBV7-9	TRBJ2-3	CASSLAQGGSTDTQYF	TGTGCCAGCAGCTTAGCGCAGGGCGGCAGCACAGATACGCAGTATTTT
NA	NA	TRBV15	TRBJ1-5	CATSPTPGNSNQPQHF	TGTGCCACCAGCCCCACCCCCGGGAATAGCAATCAGCCCCAGCATTTT
TRBD1	NA	TRBV7-2	TRBJ1-1	CASSLSWTGLNTEAFF	TGTGCCAGCAGCTTATCCTGGACAGGTTTGAACACTGAAGCTTTCTTT
NA	once	TRBV28	TRBJ2-7	CASSPGLYEQYF	TGTGCCAGCAGCCCTGGACTTTACGAGCAGTACTTC
TRBD2	NA	TRBV7-2	TRBJ2-2	CASRTSGGEYGELFF	TGTGCCAGCCGAACTAGCGGGGGCGAGTACGGGGAGCTGTTTTTT
TRBD2	NA	TRBV4-1	TRBJ2-7	CASSQTSGSTYEQYF	TGCGCCAGCAGCCAGACTAGCGGGTCTACGTACGAGCAGTACTTC
TRBD2	NA	TRBV29-1	TRBJ2-7	CSVQRGSGGPHEQYF	TGCAGCGTCCAACGGGGGTCGGGAGGGCCGCACGAGCAGTACTTC
TRBD1	NA	TRBV7-2	TRBJ2-5	CASSHPGGWETQYF	TGTGCCAGCAGCCACCCAGGGGGCTGGGAGACCCAGTACTTC
NA	NA	TRBV27	TRBJ1-6	CASSPSGEFGSPLHF	TGTGCCAGCAGTCCATCAGGGGAGTTCGGTTCACCCCTCCACTTT
NA	NA	TRBV4-2	TRBJ2-1	CASSHLPGEQFF	TGTGCCAGCAGCCATCTGCCGGGTGAGCAGTTCTTC
TRBD1	NA	TRBV19	TRBJ1-5	CASSPSRTGINQPQHF	TGTGCCAGTAGTCCATCGCGGACAGGGATCAATCAGCCCCAGCATTTT
NA	NA	TRBV13	TRBJ2-2	CASSPSGTYTGELFF	TGTGCCAGCAGCCCGTCAGGGACTTACACCGGGGAGCTGTTTTTT
NA	NA	TRBV27	TRBJ2-7	CASTPSWGAIPYEQYF	TGTGCCAGCACCCCTTCATGGGGAGCAATCCCCTACGAGCAGTACTTC
NA	NA	TRBV27	TRBJ1-5	CASKTNRNSNQPQHF	TGTGCCAGCAAGACGAACCGAAATAGCAATCAGCCCCAGCATTTT
TRBD2	NA	TRBV28	TRBJ2-7	CASSLRGVDEQYF	TGTGCCAGCAGTTTACGGGGGGTAGACGAGCAGTACTTC
NA	NA	TRBV7-2	TRBJ1-2	CASSLGAFIGDGYTF	TGTGCCAGCAGCTTGGGGGCATTCATCGGGGATGGCTACACCTTC
NA	NA	TRBV5-8	TRBJ2-3	CASSHPGDTQYF	TGTGCCAGCAGCCATCCCGGAGATACGCAGTATTTT
NA	NA	TRBV7-6	TRBJ2-1	CASSLVRVRGNEQFF	TGTGCCAGCAGCTTAGTCCGGGTTCGGGGCAATGAGCAGTTCTTC
NA	NA	TRBV10-3	TRBJ2-1	CAISESARAAFYNEQFF	TGTGCCATCAGTGAGTCGGCCCGAGCGGCTTTCTACAATGAGCAGTTCTTC
NA	once	TRBV10-2	TRBJ2-1	CASSIGRPNEQFF	TGCGCCAGCAGTATTGGACGGCCCAATGAGCAGTTCTTC
TRBD2	NA	TRBV29-1	TRBJ2-6	CSVVAQREAGANVLTF	TGCAGCGTCGTCGCCCAGCGGGAGGCTGGGGCCAACGTCCTGACTTTC
NA	NA	TRBV2	TRBJ2-1	CASSRWGSYNEQFF	TGTGCCAGCAGCCGGTGGGGTTCCTACAATGAGCAGTTCTTC
NA	NA	TRBV27	TRBJ2-7	CASSFRDRPYEQYF	TGTGCCAGCAGTTTCCGCGACAGACCCTACGAGCAGTACTTC
NA	NA	TRBV28	TRBJ1-1	CASRRIRNTEAFF	TGTGCCAGCAGAAGGATCAGGAACACTGAAGCTTTCTTT
NA	NA	TRBV7-9	TRBJ2-7	CASRTGAFYEQYF	TGTGCCAGCCGCACGGGGGCCTTCTACGAGCAGTACTTC
TRBD1	NA	TRBV4-3	TRBJ2-3	CASSLDRATQYF	TGCGCCAGCAGTCTTGACAGGGCTACGCAGTATTTT
TRBD1	few	TRBV19	TRBJ1-5	CASSEGTASYQPQHF	TGTGCCAGTAGTGAAGGGACAGCCTCCTATCAGCCCCAGCATTTT
NA	once	TRBV7-8	TRBJ1-4	CASSLQGTSEKLFF	TGTGCCAGCAGCTTACAGGGGACATCGGAAAAACTGTTTTTT
NA	NA	TRBV5-1	TRBJ2-7	CASSLGRGSHEQYF	TGCGCCAGCAGCTTGGGCAGGGGATCCCACGAGCAGTACTTC
NA	NA	TRBV9	TRBJ1-2	CASSGYDSGAYPPYGYTF	TGTGCCAGCAGCGGATACGACAGCGGGGCCTACCCCCCCTATGGCTACACCTTC